This T cell receptor beta chain was sequenced during a study of post-analysis software for immune sequencing data. The wider study: Disease trajectories encompassed relapsing-remitting, secondary progressive and progressive-relapsing multiple sclerosis. Regarding the study as a whole: In patients, four to six TRBV segments were more frequent than in controls, with TRBV5-6, TRBV5-1 and TRBV20-1 among them. Clustering by F measure revealed strong co-clustering among samples prepared together in one batch. Significantly lower normalized Chao1 diversity was seen in multiple sclerosis patients than in controls.

V gave up 5 bases and J gave up 8 bases; unmatched junction bases: 9. There are 14 residues in the CDR3. Regarding this clonotype: Its antigen remains unknown.

The TCR beta cDNA libraries carried unique molecular identifiers. Input of about 0.95 to 11 million T cells yielded 550,000 or so cDNA molecules. One entry per CDR3 protein, called by TCRdb with MiXCR from the PCR reads. Of hundreds of thousands of distinct CDR3 sequences listed, more than 50% were seen once; the top ten hold around 11%. The TCR was taken from a girl aged 2-9 years with multiple sclerosis. The V gene is TRBV12-3 or TRBV12-4, the J gene TRBJ2-4; 7 bases fit TRBD1. Source material: blood. This CDR3 reads CASSPQTGLDIQYF. The DNA for the CDR3 is TGTGCCAGCAGTCCACAGACAGGGTTGGACATTCAGTACTTC.